The subject of this entry is one T cell receptor (beta chain). Antigen unknown. These data come from a study of OX40 agonist ivuxolimab in advanced cancers. For the study at large: Every 2 weeks, patients received ivuxolimab intravenously, dosed at 0.01 to 10 mg/kg. Overall study findings and caveats: CD8+ T cells (on average) carried more expanded clones than CD4+ T cells.

Sampling times: baseline, cycle 4 day 1, cycle 7 day 1. TCRdb's copy holds only in-frame clones and misses some; the assay was immunoSEQ multiplex PCR. Among around 25,000 clones, over 80% were seen once, and the ten largest hold 8% to 9%. This TCR came from an adult with an advanced solid tumor such as melanoma, head and neck, liver or kidney cancer. The sequenced sample was CD4+ or CD8+ T cells sorted from blood, obtained in a trial of the OX40 agonist ivuxolimab.

The CDR3 nucleotides read TGCGCCAGCCGTCCCCGGGACAGGGGGAACACTGAAGCTTTCTTT. Its translation is CASRPRDRGNTEAFF. The chain employs TRBV5-1 and TRBJ1-1; 10 nucleotides match TRBD1. Per germline, CDR1 SGHRS and CDR2 YFSETQ. The CDR3 consists of 15 residues. With V trimmed by 7 bases and J by 1 base, 7 bases remained unmatched.